This T cell receptor (beta chain) is drawn from a study of T cell changes during pregnancy in multiple sclerosis. Data came from immunoSEQ multiplex PCR; TCRdb stores just in-frame clones and leaves some out. The table has 85,000 to 100,000 clones, about 94% seen once. The germline CDR1 and CDR2 sequences are MNHEY and SMNVEV (reference sequence). V shed 4 bases, J shed 5 bases, and the junction held 1 base outside the gene matches. CDR3 length: 13 amino acids. This clonotype was sampled from a female donor with multiple sclerosis, enrolled in a pregnancy study. The chain employs TRBV27 and TRBJ1-1; 10 nucleotides match TRBD1. This sample comprised peripheral blood, obtained after pregnancy. The CDR3 reads CASSWDRGTEAFF. In DNA, the CDR3 is TGTGCCAGCAGTTGGGACAGGGGAACTGAAGCTTTCTTT.